This T cell receptor beta chain was retrieved from a study of response to subunit inactivated influenza vaccine. Study-level points and caveats: With each seasonal influenza vaccination, the authors suggested, few new T cells are recruited.

On this clonotype: The antigen is undetermined.

The CDR3 is made up of 12 amino acids. Germline CDR1 and CDR2: SEHNR and FQNEAQ (reference sequence). V was pared by 1 base and J by 6 bases, with 3 bases between. From the RT-PCR reads, TCRdb called clonotypes with MiXCR, one entry per CDR3 protein. Of over 150,000 distinct CDR3 sequences in the sample, over 13% were seen once. The sample was CD8+ T cells sorted from PBMCs, taken about 5 days after vaccination. This clonotype was sampled from a man aged 50 or older who received an inactivated influenza vaccine. This chain connects TRBV7-9 to TRBJ2-2; D gene uncertain. The chain's CDR3 is CASSLEAGELFF. CDR3 coding DNA: TGTGCCAGCAGCTTAGAGGCCGGGGAGCTGTTTTTT.